Sequencing of this TCR beta chain was carried out in a study of metastatic and nonmetastatic thyroid tumors (dated by TCRdb to the early 2020s). Concerning the study at large: For patients with malignant and with benign thyroid disease, the researchers compared repertoires between peripheral blood samples and tumor or nodule tissue samples.

Including the terminal cysteine and phenylalanine, the CDR3 comprises 16 residues. The entry retains the CDR3 DNA only, 48 bases that are in frame from base 1. At the junction V is shortened by 5 bases and J by 2 bases, with 19 bases in between. Looking up the germline V gene yields CDR1 SGHVS and CDR2 FQNEAQ. No patient had received any treatment before thyroid surgery. Using T-cell receptor beta sequencing, the researchers looked back retrospectively at clinical samples from patients, gathered between the early 2010s and the late 2010s. Points on this clone: What this receptor recognizes is not known. There are no base qualities to consult, and no much larger clone falls within one base.

What the authors observed across the whole study: In both blood and tumor samples, malignant tumors were reported to have significantly higher TCR beta diversity than benign nodules.

Library prep was done by PCR. Instrument used: Illumina HiSeq 4000. High-throughput sequencing was used to profile the CDR3 region of the TCR beta-chain in every patient. The published analysis was carried out like this. The researchers built a classifier to tell apart papillary thyroid cancer patients with distant metastasis, based on CDR3 differences among clinicopathological groups. Repertoire diversity was assessed with the Shannon index, and tumor-blood repertoire similarity with the Morisita-Horn index. Clones were called with MiXCR by TCRdb after fastp trimmed the public reads at Q25, and only in-frame beta chains were retained. It is TCRdb's table, rather than the study itself, that gives the V and J calls and clone size. Present in this sample are 15,000 to 20,000 clones, 30% to 40% of which were seen just once. The ten largest clonotypes hold roughly 7% of the sample.

The rearrangement combines TRBV7-8 with TRBJ2-7, with no reliable assignment of the D segment. The TCR was taken from a female donor with papillary thyroid cancer or a benign thyroid nodule (not recorded which). Some clones in this sample may be carry-over from other donors' samples. Material: tumor tissue. The bases read TGTGCCAGCAGCCCGCCTATCCGGAACGGCCCCTACGAGCAGTACTTC. Its coded protein is CASSPPIRNGPYEQYF.